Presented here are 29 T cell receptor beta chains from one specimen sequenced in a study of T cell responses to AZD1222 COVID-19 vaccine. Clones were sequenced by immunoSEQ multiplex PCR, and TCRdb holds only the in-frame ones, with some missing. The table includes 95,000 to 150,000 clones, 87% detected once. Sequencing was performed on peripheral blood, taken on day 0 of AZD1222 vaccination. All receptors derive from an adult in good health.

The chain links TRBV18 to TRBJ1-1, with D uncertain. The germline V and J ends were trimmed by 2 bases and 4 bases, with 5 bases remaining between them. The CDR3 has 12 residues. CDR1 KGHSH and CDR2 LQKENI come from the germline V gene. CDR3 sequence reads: CASSPGVTEAFF. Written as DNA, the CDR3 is TGTGCCAGCTCACCAGGGGTCACTGAAGCTTTCTTT.

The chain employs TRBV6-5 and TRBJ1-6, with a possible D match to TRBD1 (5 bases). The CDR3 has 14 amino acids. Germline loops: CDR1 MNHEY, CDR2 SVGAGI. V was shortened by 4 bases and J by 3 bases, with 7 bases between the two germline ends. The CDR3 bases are TGTGCCAGCAGTTCGGGGGACTATAATTCACCCCTCCACTTT. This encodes CASSSGDYNSPLHF.

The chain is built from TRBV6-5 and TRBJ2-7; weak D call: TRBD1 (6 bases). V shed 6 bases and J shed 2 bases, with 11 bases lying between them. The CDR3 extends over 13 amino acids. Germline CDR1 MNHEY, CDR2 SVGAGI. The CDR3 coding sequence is TGTGCCAGCAGACCCCGGGACACCTACGAGCAGTACTTC. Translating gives CASRPRDTYEQYF.

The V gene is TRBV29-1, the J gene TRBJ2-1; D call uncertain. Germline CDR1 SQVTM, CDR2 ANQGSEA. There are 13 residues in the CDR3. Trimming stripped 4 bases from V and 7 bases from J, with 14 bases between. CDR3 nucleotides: TGCAGCGTTGGGCCTAGACGAATGAATGAGCAGTTCTTC. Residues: CSVGPRRMNEQFF.

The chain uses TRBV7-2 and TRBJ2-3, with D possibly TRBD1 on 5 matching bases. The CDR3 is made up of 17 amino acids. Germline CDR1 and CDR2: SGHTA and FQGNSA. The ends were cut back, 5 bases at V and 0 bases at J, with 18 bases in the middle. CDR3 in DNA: TGTGCCAGCAGCACTCAGGGCCGGCAGACTAGCACAGATACGCAGTATTTT. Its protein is CASSTQGRQTSTDTQYF.

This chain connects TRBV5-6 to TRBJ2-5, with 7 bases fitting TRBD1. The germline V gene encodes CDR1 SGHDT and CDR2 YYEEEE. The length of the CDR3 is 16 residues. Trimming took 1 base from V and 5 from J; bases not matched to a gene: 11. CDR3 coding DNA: TGTGCCAGCAGCTTGAGGATCGTAGGGGGCGGGGAGACCCAGTACTTC. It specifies CASSLRIVGGGETQYF.

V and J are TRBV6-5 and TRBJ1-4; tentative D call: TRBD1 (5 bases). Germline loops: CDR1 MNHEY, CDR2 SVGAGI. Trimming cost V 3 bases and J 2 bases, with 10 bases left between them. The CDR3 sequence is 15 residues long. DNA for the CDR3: TGTGCCAGCAGTTATGAGGGGCTCACTAATGAAAAACTGTTTTTT. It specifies CASSYEGLTNEKLFF.

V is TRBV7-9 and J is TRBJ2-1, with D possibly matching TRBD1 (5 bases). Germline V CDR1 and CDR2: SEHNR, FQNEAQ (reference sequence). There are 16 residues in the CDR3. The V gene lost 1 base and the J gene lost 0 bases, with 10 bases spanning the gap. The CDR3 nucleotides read TGTGCCAGCAGCTTAGGGTGGGGCCCCTCCTACAATGAGCAGTTCTTC. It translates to CASSLGWGPSYNEQFF.

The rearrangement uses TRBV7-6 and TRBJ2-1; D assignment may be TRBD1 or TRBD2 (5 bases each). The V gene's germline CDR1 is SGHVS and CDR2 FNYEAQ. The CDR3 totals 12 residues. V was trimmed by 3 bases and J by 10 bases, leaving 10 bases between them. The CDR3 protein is CASSFGGLEQFF. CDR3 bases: TGTGCCAGCAGCTTTGGGGGTTTGGAGCAGTTCTTC.

CDR3 coding DNA: TGCGCCAGCAGCAGTGACCCATACCAAGAGACCCAGTACTTC. Translation: CASSSDPYQETQYF. V usage is TRBV5-1 and J usage is TRBJ2-5; no reliable D call. The CDR3 is 14 residues long. Germline lookup yields CDR1 SGHRS and CDR2 YFSETQ. V dropped 4 bases and J dropped 0 bases, with 10 bases sitting between them.

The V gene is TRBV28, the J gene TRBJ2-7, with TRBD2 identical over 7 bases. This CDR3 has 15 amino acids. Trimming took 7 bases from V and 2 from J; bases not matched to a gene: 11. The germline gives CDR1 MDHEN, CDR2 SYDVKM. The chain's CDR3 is CASTHASGGAYEQYF. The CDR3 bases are TGTGCCAGCACCCACGCTAGCGGAGGCGCCTACGAGCAGTACTTC.

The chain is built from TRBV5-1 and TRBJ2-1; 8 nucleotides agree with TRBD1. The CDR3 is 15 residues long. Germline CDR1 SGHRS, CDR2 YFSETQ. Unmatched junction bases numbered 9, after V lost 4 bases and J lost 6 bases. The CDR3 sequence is CASSPFGTGANEQFF. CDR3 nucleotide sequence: TGCGCCAGCAGCCCTTTTGGGACAGGCGCCAATGAGCAGTTCTTC.

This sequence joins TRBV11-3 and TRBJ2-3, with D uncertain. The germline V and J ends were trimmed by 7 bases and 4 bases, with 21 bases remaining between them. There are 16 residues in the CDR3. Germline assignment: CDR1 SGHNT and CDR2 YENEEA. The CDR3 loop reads CASTEYGEGEPDTQYF. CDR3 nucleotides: TGTGCCAGCACTGAATATGGGGAAGGAGAGCCAGATACGCAGTATTTT.

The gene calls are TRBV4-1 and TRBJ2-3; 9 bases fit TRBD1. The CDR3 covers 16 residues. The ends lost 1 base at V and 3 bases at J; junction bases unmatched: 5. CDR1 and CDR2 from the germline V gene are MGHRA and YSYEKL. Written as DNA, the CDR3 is TGCGCCAGCAGCCAAGTACAGGGGGCGCGGACAGATACGCAGTATTTT. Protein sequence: CASSQVQGARTDTQYF.

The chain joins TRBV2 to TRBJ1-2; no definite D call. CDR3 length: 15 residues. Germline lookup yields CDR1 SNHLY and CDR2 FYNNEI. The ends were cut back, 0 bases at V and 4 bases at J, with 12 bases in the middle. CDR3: CASSEAGRKGYGYTF. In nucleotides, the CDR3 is TGTGCCAGCAGTGAAGCGGGTCGTAAGGGCTATGGCTACACCTTC.

CDR3 loop: CASSWGRQGLYEQYF. The CDR3 coding sequence is TGCGCCAGCAGCTGGGGGAGACAGGGGCTCTACGAGCAGTACTTC. The chain is built from TRBV5-1 and TRBJ2-7; TRBD1 matches at 8 bases. CDR3 length equals 15 residues. J was trimmed by 3 bases and V by 3 bases; bases with no gene match: 8. Germline-derived CDR1 and CDR2 are SGHRS and YFSETQ.

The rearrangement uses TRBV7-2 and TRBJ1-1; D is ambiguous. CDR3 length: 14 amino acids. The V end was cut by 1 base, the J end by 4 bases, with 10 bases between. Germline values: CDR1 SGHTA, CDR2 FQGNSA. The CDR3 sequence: CASSLDSTRTEAFF. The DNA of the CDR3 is TGTGCCAGCAGCTTAGACAGTACTCGCACTGAAGCTTTCTTT.

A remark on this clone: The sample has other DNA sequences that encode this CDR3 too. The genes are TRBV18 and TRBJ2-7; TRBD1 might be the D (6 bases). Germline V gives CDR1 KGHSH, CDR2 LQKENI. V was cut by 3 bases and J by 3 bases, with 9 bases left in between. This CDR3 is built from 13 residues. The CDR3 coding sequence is TGTGCCAGCTCACCGGGACAAGACTACGAGCAGTACTTC. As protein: CASSPGQDYEQYF.

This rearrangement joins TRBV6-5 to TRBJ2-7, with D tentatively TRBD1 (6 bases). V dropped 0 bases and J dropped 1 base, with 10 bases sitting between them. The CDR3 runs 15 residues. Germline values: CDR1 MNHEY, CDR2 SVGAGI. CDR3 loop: CASSYSGDISYEQYF. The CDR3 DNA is TGTGCCAGCAGTTACTCGGGGGACATATCCTACGAGCAGTACTTC.

The CDR3 sequence: CASSLHGGRNSPLHF. In nucleotides, the CDR3 is TGTGCCAGCAGCTTGCACGGGGGCCGTAATTCACCCCTCCACTTT. The V call is TRBV5-6, the J call TRBJ1-6, with D tentatively TRBD1 (6 bases). CDR3 length equals 15 residues. In germline, CDR1 is SGHDT, CDR2 YYEEEE. V lost 1 base, J lost 6 bases, and 11 bases lay in between. The whole variable domain, filled in from reference TRBV5-6 and TRBJ1-6, reads DAGVTQSPTHLIKTRGQQVTLRCSPKSGHDTVSWYQQALGQGPQFIFQYYEEEERQRGNFPDRFSGHQFPNYSSELNVNALLLGDSALYLCASSLHGGRNSPLHFGNGTRLTVT.

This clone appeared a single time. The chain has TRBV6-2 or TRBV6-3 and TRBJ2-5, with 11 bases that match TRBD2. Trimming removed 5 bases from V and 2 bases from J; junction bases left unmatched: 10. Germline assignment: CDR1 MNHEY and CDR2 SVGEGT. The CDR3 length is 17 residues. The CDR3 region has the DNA TGTGCCAGCAGTATCCGGGGTAGCGGGAGGGAACAAGAGACCCAGTACTTC. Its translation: CASSIRGSGREQETQYF.

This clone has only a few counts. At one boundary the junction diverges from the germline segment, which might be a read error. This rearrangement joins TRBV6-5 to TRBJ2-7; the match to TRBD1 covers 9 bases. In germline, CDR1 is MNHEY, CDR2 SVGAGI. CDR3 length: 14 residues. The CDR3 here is CASMNRDRAKERDF. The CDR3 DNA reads TGTGCCAGCATGAACCGGGACAGGGCTAAGGAGAGGGACTTC.

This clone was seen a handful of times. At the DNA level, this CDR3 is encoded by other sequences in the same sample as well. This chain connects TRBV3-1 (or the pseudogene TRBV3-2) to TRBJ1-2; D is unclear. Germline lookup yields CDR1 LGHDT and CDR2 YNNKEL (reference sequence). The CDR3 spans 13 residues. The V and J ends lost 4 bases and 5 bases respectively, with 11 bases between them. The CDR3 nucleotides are TGTGCCAGCAGCCCCCGGGGTGGGTATGGCTACACCTTC. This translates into CASSPRGGYGYTF.

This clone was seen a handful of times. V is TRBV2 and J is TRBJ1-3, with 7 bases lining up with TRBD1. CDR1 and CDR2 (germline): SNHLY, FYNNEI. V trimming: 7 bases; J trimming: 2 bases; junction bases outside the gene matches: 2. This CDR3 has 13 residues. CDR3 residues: CASKQGTGNTIYF. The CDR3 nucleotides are TGTGCCAGCAAACAGGGGACTGGAAACACCATATATTTT.

The CDR3 region is CASSQRSAGRREETQYF. CDR3 sequence (DNA): TGTGCCAGCAGCCAGAGATCAGCGGGCCGAAGGGAAGAGACCCAGTACTTC. The chain couples TRBV4-2 to TRBJ2-5, with D tentatively TRBD2 (6 bases). V shed 3 bases and J shed 3 bases, with 20 bases lying between them. The CDR3 is 17 amino acids. CDR1 LGHNA and CDR2 YNFKEQ come from the germline V gene.

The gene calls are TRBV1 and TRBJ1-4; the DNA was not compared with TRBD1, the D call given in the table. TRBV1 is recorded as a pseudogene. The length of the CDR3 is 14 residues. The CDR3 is CTSSQGHFNEKLFF. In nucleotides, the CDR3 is TGCACCAGCAGCCAAGGACACTTCAATGAAAAACTGTTTTTT.

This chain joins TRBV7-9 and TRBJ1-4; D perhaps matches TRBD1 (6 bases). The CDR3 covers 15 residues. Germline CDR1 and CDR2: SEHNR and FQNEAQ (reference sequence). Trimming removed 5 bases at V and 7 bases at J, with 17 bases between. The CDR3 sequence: CASSTTGTRGEKLFF. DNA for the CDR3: TGTGCCAGCAGCACCACCGGGACAAGAGGTGAAAAACTGTTTTTT.

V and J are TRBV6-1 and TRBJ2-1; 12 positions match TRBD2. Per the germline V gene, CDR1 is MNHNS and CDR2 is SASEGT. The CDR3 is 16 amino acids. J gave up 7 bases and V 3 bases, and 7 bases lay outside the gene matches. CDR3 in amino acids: CASSELAGGPGNEQFF. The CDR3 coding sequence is TGTGCCAGCAGTGAGCTAGCGGGGGGGCCGGGGAATGAGCAGTTCTTC.

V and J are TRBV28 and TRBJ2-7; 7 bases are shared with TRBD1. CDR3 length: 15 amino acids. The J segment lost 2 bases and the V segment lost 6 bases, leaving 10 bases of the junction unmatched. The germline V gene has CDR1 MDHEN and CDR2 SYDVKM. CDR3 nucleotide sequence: TGTGCCAGCAGGGCATCCGGGACAGTGACCTACGAGCAGTACTTC. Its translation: CASRASGTVTYEQYF.